The 15 T cell receptor beta chains below come from one sample, sequenced in a study of identical twins (dated by TCRdb to about 2016). Libraries came from 5' RACE. For sequencing, an Illumina HiSeq 2000 was employed. TCRdb applied fastp at Q25 and MiXCR to the public reads, then kept only in-frame beta chains. Each record represents a unique CDR3 protein, reported with the most common genes and DNA among its rows. The sample contains 420,000 or so distinct CDR3 sequences, roughly 18% of them found a single time. 9.5% to 15% of the sample goes to the ten largest clones. The sequencing sample was made of naive T cells sorted from blood. The cell subset or site label corresponds to: cells isolated with a human naive T-cell isolation kit. These receptors all stem from a man aged 50-59 years in good health.

This clonotype was detected ten times or more. The gene calls are TRBV7-9 and TRBJ2-7; D unresolved. The V and J ends lost 3 bases and 4 bases respectively, with 13 bases between them. Germline lookup yields CDR1 SEHNR and CDR2 FQNEAQ (reference sequence). The CDR3 totals 14 residues. DNA of the CDR3: TGTGCCAGCAGCTTGGATATTTACCCTTACGAGCAGTACTTC. Residues: CASSLDIYPYEQYF.

The rearrangement links TRBV20-1 to TRBJ2-7; the match to TRBD1 covers 9 bases. Germline V gene data show CDR1 as DFQATT and CDR2 as SNEGSKA (reference sequence). The CDR3 runs 13 residues. The ends lost 3 bases at V and 3 bases at J; junction bases unmatched: 3. The CDR3 DNA follows: TGCAGTGCTAGTCGACAGGGGGGCTACGAGCAGTACTTC. Translation: CSASRQGGYEQYF.

The J gene is TRBJ2-1, the V gene TRBV5-1; 12 bases are a match to TRBD2. After removal of 4 bases from V and 3 bases from J, the junction contained 2 bases not matched to a gene. Germline CDR1 SGHRS, CDR2 YFSETQ. The CDR3 sequence is 15 residues long. The CDR3 nucleotides read TGCGCCAGCAGCAGGACTAGCGGGGTCTACAATGAGCAGTTCTTC. Its protein is CASSRTSGVYNEQFF.

This clonotype came up a few times. This chain links TRBV6-5 with TRBJ1-2; D might be TRBD1 (6 bases). The CDR3 loop spans 16 amino acids. Trimming took 0 bases from V and 3 from J, leaving 14 bases between them. Germline V gene lookup returns CDR1 MNHEY and CDR2 SVGAGI. CDR3: CASSYSSGGRDYGYTF. CDR3 in DNA: TGTGCCAGCAGTTACTCGAGTGGGGGCAGGGACTATGGCTACACCTTC.

The chain couples TRBV7-2 to TRBJ1-3; D is unclear. The CDR3 consists of 14 residues. V lost 3 bases to trimming and J lost 8 bases, with 14 bases between them. Germline CDR1 is SGHTA and CDR2 is FQGNSA. DNA for the CDR3: TGTGCCAGCAGCTTTGGCCCGGGAGAGTACACCATATATTTT. Residues: CASSFGPGEYTIYF.

This clonotype was detected ten times or more. This chain connects TRBV29-1 to TRBJ2-3; D unclear. There are 14 residues in the CDR3. Germline V gene lookup returns CDR1 SQVTM and CDR2 ANQGSEA. V was shortened by 4 bases and J by 0 bases, with 11 bases between the two germline ends. The CDR3 DNA reads as TGCAGCGTTGCCCCCCTCGCGAGCACAGATACGCAGTATTTT. Amino acids: CSVAPLASTDTQYF.

This clonotype was detected many times. The genes are TRBV12-3 or TRBV12-4 and TRBJ1-6; D ambiguous. The CDR3 totals 11 residues. V lost 7 bases, J lost 8 bases, and 6 bases lay in between. DNA for the CDR3: TGTGCCAGCACTAGATATTCACCCCTCCACTTT. Amino acid sequence: CASTRYSPLHF.

J is TRBJ2-2 and V is TRBV7-2; 13 bases match TRBD2. V trimming: 7 bases; J trimming: 3 bases; junction bases outside the gene matches: 5. The CDR3 length is 16 residues. The germline V gene encodes CDR1 SGHTA and CDR2 FQGNSA. CDR3 DNA sequence: TGTGCCAGCAACGGACTAGCGGGGGCTTACACCGGGGAGCTGTTTTTT. Protein product: CASNGLAGAYTGELFF.

This clonotype was counted between two and nine times. This chain links TRBV12-3 or TRBV12-4 with TRBJ2-7, with D perhaps matching TRBD1 (6 bases). V lost 5 bases to trimming and J lost 2 bases, with 10 bases between them. The CDR3 is 13 amino acids. CDR3 nucleotides: TGTGCCAGCAGTCAACAGGGTACCTACGAGCAGTACTTC. Translating it yields CASSQQGTYEQYF.

This rearrangement joins TRBV3-1 to TRBJ2-7, with D perhaps matching TRBD1 (6 bases). The CDR3 has 12 amino acids. V lost 6 bases, J lost 3 bases, and 9 bases lay in between. Germline V lookup: CDR1 LGHDT, CDR2 YNNKEL (reference sequence). The CDR3 protein is CASRGAFYEQYF. CDR3 bases: TGTGCCAGCAGGGGGGCCTTCTACGAGCAGTACTTC.

This clonotype was counted between two and nine times. The chain carries TRBV7-2 and TRBJ2-3; 7 bases are shared with TRBD2. This CDR3 has 14 amino acids. Germline CDR1 and CDR2: SGHTA and FQGNSA. Losses at the gene ends were 7 bases for V and 7 bases for J; bases not matched to a gene: 11. The CDR3 is CASIRGGGVYTQYF. CDR3 coding DNA: TGTGCCAGCATCCGTGGGGGGGGGGTATATACGCAGTATTTT.

This clonotype was observed a handful of times. J is TRBJ1-3 and V is TRBV12-3 or TRBV12-4, with 9 bases that match TRBD1. The CDR3 runs 15 residues. V lost 6 bases and J lost 3; bases outside the gene matches: 6. The CDR3 sequence: CASRATGGFGNTIYF. The CDR3 coding sequence is TGTGCCAGCAGAGCCACAGGGGGCTTTGGAAACACCATATATTTT.

For this clonotype: A much larger clone lies a single base off, so this may be a read error. This chain connects TRBV6-5 to TRBJ2-5; 11 bases are a match to TRBD1. CDR1 is MNHEY and CDR2 is SVGAGI in the germline V gene. This CDR3 contains 14 residues. The CDR3 protein is CSSSYGTGGETQYF. The CDR3 region has the DNA TGTTCCAGCAGTTATGGGACAGGGGGTGAGACCCAGTACTTC.

This clonotype has at least ten counts. This rearrangement joins TRBV20-1 to TRBJ2-7; D is possibly TRBD1 (5 bases). The CDR3 length is 14 residues. The germline V gene encodes CDR1 DFQATT and CDR2 SNEGSKA (reference sequence). Between the trimmed V and J ends, which lost 0 bases and 4 bases, there was a span of 13 bases. CDR3 bases: TGCAGTGCTAGAGATCAGGGCCAGGAGTACGAGCAGTACTTC. It is translated as CSARDQGQEYEQYF.

This chain connects TRBV6-1 to TRBJ2-1; 8 bases agree with TRBD1. The CDR3 spans 19 residues. After removal of 5 bases from V and 0 bases from J, the junction contained 15 bases not matched to a gene. The germline V gene has CDR1 MNHNS and CDR2 SASEGT. Here the CDR3 DNA reads TGTGCCAGCAGTCGGGACAGGCTAATGGGCCCGGGCTCCTACAATGAGCAGTTCTTC. This translates into CASSRDRLMGPGSYNEQFF.